This T cell receptor (beta chain) is from a study of T cells in Graves' hyperthyroidism and ophthalmopathy. Hyperthyroidism, newly diagnosed and lasting under 2 months, affected patients aged 18 to 65. The CDR3 has 16 amino acids. Trimming took 3 bases from V and 5 from J; bases not matched to a gene: 11. Looked up from germline, CDR1 is DFQATT and CDR2 is SNEGSKA (reference sequence). Authors of the study amplified TCR beta CDR3 regions from RNA transcripts. Researchers ran a first-round RT-PCR on the TCR CDR3 using the HTBI primer set. TCRdb analysed the multiplex PCR reads with MiXCR anew, one entry per CDR3 protein. There are almost 600,000 distinct CDR3 sequences in the sample; approximately 44% occur only once, and about 8.3% lies in the top ten.

This TCR was recovered from a woman aged 18-35 years with Graves' hyperthyroidism. The chain carries TRBV20-1 and TRBJ2-7, with 12 bases aligning to TRBD1. The sequenced sample consisted of peripheral blood or thyroid tissue (not recorded which). The CDR3 DNA follows: TGCAGTGCTAGTTCAGGGGGTGGGACAGGGGGCCACGAGCAGTACTTC. It specifies CSASSGGGTGGHEQYF.